This T cell receptor beta chain was documented in a study of shared clonotypes between healthy human individuals. The study's findings and limits: Investigators collected only blood, and repertoires in tissues likely differ. Among the subsets, naive ones generally showed larger estimated richness than memory ones.

Several immunoSEQ plates held equal portions of the genomic DNA taken from each subset. Some clones are missing from TCRdb's copy, which holds only in-frame ones; the method was immunoSEQ multiplex PCR. Of some 630,000 clones listed, less than 80% were seen once; the top ten hold about 1.7%. Turning to this clone: No antigen is known for it.

This CDR3 has 13 residues. Trimming cost V 10 bases and J 2 bases; bases outside gene matches: 7. Germline-derived CDR1 and CDR2 are MNHEY and SVGAGI. The receptor was isolated from a woman younger than 45 in good health. This chain joins TRBV6-5 and TRBJ1-2; 7 bases are shared with TRBD1. Sequenced sample: memory CD4+ T cells sorted from blood. Subset given: CD45RA-negative fraction. The CDR3 region has the DNA TGTGCCATTCAACAGGGGATAAACTATGGCTACACCTTC. Translated, it gives CAIQQGINYGYTF.